This entry concerns a single T cell receptor beta chain. These data come from a study of T cell changes during pregnancy in multiple sclerosis. V was cut by 3 bases and J by 8 bases, with 17 bases left in between. The length of the CDR3 is 15 residues. Germline values: CDR1 LNHDA, CDR2 SQIVND (reference sequence). Clones were read by immunoSEQ multiplex PCR, and TCRdb kept only the in-frame ones, dropping some. The sample carries over 10,000 clones, around 88% recorded once. The TCR was taken from a female donor in good health, enrolled as a control in a pregnancy study. The chain couples TRBV19 to TRBJ2-1; D is undetermined. The sequencing used CD8+ T cells from peripheral blood mononuclear cells, collected in the second trimester of pregnancy. The CDR3, as DNA: TGTGCCAGTAGTATTAGAAACCCTAGATGGGATGAGCAGTTCTTC. This encodes CASSIRNPRWDEQFF.